Below are 27 T cell receptor beta chains sequenced from a single sample in a study of T cell responses to AZD1222 COVID-19 vaccine. The assay was immunoSEQ multiplex PCR, and TCRdb's table has in-frame clones only and misses some. Of more than 75,000 clones in the sample, approximately 90% were seen once. The sample in question was peripheral blood, obtained 28 days after the second AZD1222 dose. These receptors all come from an adult who received the AZD1222 COVID-19 vaccine.

The chain recombines TRBV6-1 with TRBJ1-3; no definite D call. Trimming stripped 3 bases from V and 6 bases from J, with 15 bases between. Germline CDR1 is MNHNS and CDR2 is SASEGT. The length of the CDR3 is 15 residues. CDR3 amino acids: CASSDGRAPSNTIYF. CDR3 DNA: TGTGCCAGCAGTGACGGAAGGGCTCCCTCAAACACCATATATTTT.

The chain recombines TRBV19 with TRBJ1-1; 7 positions match TRBD1. V shed 10 bases, J shed 0 bases, and the junction held 5 bases outside the gene matches. This CDR3 has 13 residues. From germline, CDR1 is LNHDA and CDR2 SQIVND (reference sequence). The CDR3 region is CATSGQMNTEAFF. The CDR3 DNA follows: TGTGCCACCTCGGGACAGATGAACACTGAAGCTTTCTTT.

The rearrangement uses TRBV2 and TRBJ2-3; no firm D call. Germline lookup yields CDR1 SNHLY and CDR2 FYNNEI. Deletions cut 7 bases from V and 5 bases from J, with 10 bases between. This CDR3 contains 12 residues. The CDR3 reads CASNGLGDTQYF. The CDR3 DNA reads as TGTGCCAGCAATGGGCTCGGAGATACGCAGTATTTT.

CDR3 bases: TGTGCCAGCAGACTCGGACAGGGGGTTCGGGAGACCCAGTACTTC. Residues: CASRLGQGVRETQYF. The J gene is TRBJ2-5, the V gene TRBV27; 10 nucleotides agree with TRBD1. The CDR3 consists of 15 residues. Trimming cost V 6 bases and J 5 bases; bases outside gene matches: 9. Germline CDR1 reads MNHEY; CDR2 reads SMNVEV (reference sequence).

The chain is built from TRBV24-1 and TRBJ2-3, with D possibly TRBD2 on 6 matching bases. Trimming pared 3 bases from V and 0 bases from J, leaving 9 bases between. CDR3 size: 15 residues. Germline V gives CDR1 KGHDR, CDR2 SFDVKD. The DNA for the CDR3 is TGTGCCACCAGTGATGCAGGGACTAGCACAGATACGCAGTATTTT. Translated, it gives CATSDAGTSTDTQYF.

The chain links TRBV11-2 to TRBJ1-2; the D is unclear. This CDR3 has 13 amino acids. Germline loops: CDR1 SGHAT, CDR2 FQNNGV. Deletions cut 1 base from V and 3 bases from J, with 6 bases between. The CDR3 region has the DNA TGTGCCAGCAGCTTAGGGGGTTACTATGGCTACACCTTC. Translating gives CASSLGGYYGYTF.

The rearrangement links TRBV5-1 to TRBJ1-5; D uncertain. Between the trimmed V and J ends, which lost 0 bases and 7 bases, there was a span of 11 bases. CDR3 size: 14 residues. CDR1 SGHRS and CDR2 YFSETQ come from the germline V gene. The CDR3: CASSLEGGVQPQHF. CDR3 sequence (DNA): TGCGCCAGCAGCTTGGAGGGTGGAGTCCAGCCCCAGCATTTT.

The chain combines TRBV27 with TRBJ1-2; D possibly corresponds to TRBD1 (6 bases). CDR1 is MNHEY, CDR2 SMNVEV, per germline (reference sequence). The CDR3 totals 14 residues. Trimming cost V 2 bases and J 8 bases, with 15 bases left between them. The CDR3 here is CASSLRQAGEGYTF. Written as DNA, the CDR3 is TGTGCCAGCAGTTTACGTCAGGCAGGGGAAGGCTACACCTTC.

Here the CDR3 DNA reads TGTGCCAGCTCACCAGGACTTACGAACTATGGCTACACCTTC. The encoded protein is CASSPGLTNYGYTF. V usage is TRBV18 and J usage is TRBJ1-2; D uncertain. The CDR3 runs to 14 residues. Trimming pared 2 bases from V and 2 bases from J, leaving 9 bases between. Germline-derived CDR1 and CDR2 are KGHSH and LQKENI.

This clone was detected only once. V and J are TRBV7-2 and TRBJ1-2; TRBD1 might be the D (6 bases). The CDR3 totals 15 residues. Trimming took 1 base from V and 2 from J, leaving 11 bases between them. Germline CDR1 is SGHTA and CDR2 is FQGNSA. In DNA form, the CDR3 reads TGTGCCAGCAGCTTAGAACAGGGAGTAAACTATGGCTACACCTTC. This translates into CASSLEQGVNYGYTF.

The chain is built from TRBV25-1 and TRBJ2-5; TRBD2 matches at 10 bases. Losses at the gene ends were 2 bases for V and 5 bases for J; bases not matched to a gene: 8. The CDR3 has 16 residues. Germline loops: CDR1 MGHDK, CDR2 SYGVNS. As DNA, the CDR3 is TGTGCCAGCAGTGAACCCAAGCGGGGGGGCCGCGAGACCCAGTACTTC. Its protein product is CASSEPKRGGRETQYF.

CDR3 sequence (DNA): TGTGCCAGCAGCGGCTCCCGGCTGAACACTGAAGCTTTCTTT. Its translation: CASSGSRLNTEAFF. The genes are TRBV9 and TRBJ1-1; no definite D call. Germline V gene sequence: CDR1 SGDLS, CDR2 YYNGEE. There are 14 residues in the CDR3. V lost 3 bases, J lost 0 bases, and 9 bases lay in between.

The rearrangement uses TRBV5-6 and TRBJ2-7, with 8 positions matching TRBD1. V dropped 0 bases and J dropped 3; count of bases not matched to a gene: 2. CDR1 and CDR2 (germline): SGHDT, YYEEEE. The CDR3 extends over 14 amino acids. CDR3 residues: CASSLVTGGYEQYF. The CDR3 nucleotides are TGTGCCAGCAGCTTGGTCACAGGGGGCTACGAGCAGTACTTC.

The rearrangement links TRBV6-5 to TRBJ2-2, with D unresolved. The CDR3 is 13 residues long. Germline V lookup: CDR1 MNHEY, CDR2 SVGAGI. V lost 6 bases and J lost 8, with 13 bases in between. CDR3 coding DNA: TGTGCCAGCAGACTGATTTTCGAGGGGGAGCTGTTTTTT. Amino acids: CASRLIFEGELFF.

This sequence joins TRBV7-2 and TRBJ2-4; the match to TRBD1 covers 7 bases. Germline V gives CDR1 SGHTA, CDR2 FQGNSA. The trim removed 5 bases at V and 5 bases at J, leaving 6 bases unmatched. The CDR3 sequence is 14 residues long. The CDR3 region is CASSKHRGENIQYF. The CDR3 bases are TGTGCCAGCAGCAAACACAGGGGAGAAAACATTCAGTACTTC. The variable domain in full, completed from reference TRBV7-2 and TRBJ2-4, reads GAGVSQSPSNKVTEKGKDVELRCDPISGHTALYWYRQSLGQGLEFLIYFQGNSAPDKSGLPSDRFSAERTGGSVSTLTIQRTQQEDSAVYLCASSKHRGENIQYFGAGTRLSVL.

The J gene is TRBJ1-4, the V gene TRBV5-1; D not certain. The CDR3 runs to 16 residues. In germline, CDR1 is SGHRS, CDR2 YFSETQ. V lost 3 bases and J lost 2, with 14 bases in between. The chain's CDR3 is CASSSTSLGTNEKLFF. In nucleotides, the CDR3 is TGCGCCAGCAGCTCGACGTCCTTAGGGACTAATGAAAAACTGTTTTTT.

This chain uses TRBV5-1 with TRBJ2-7, with TRBD1 matching 8 bases. This CDR3 contains 15 residues. V shed 0 bases, J shed 2 bases, and the junction held 4 bases outside the gene matches. The germline V gene encodes CDR1 SGHRS and CDR2 YFSETQ. CDR3 DNA: TGCGCCAGCAGCTTGGATGGACAGGGTCCCTACGAGCAGTACTTC. Protein product: CASSLDGQGPYEQYF.

The chain recombines TRBV6-5 with TRBJ1-3; no reliable D call. Germline-derived CDR1 and CDR2 are MNHEY and SVGAGI. V lost 6 bases and J lost 0, with 9 bases in between. The length of the CDR3 is 14 residues. The CDR3 loop is CASRAGNSGNTIYF. In DNA form, the CDR3 reads TGTGCCAGCAGGGCGGGGAACTCTGGAAACACCATATATTTT.

This clone was picked up one time. The CDR3 nucleotides are TGCGCCAGCAGTAAGGAAGGGGGTTATAGCAATCAGCCCCAGCATTTT. Its protein product is CASSKEGGYSNQPQHF. The chain recombines TRBV10-2 with TRBJ1-5; perhaps TRBD1 as D (6 bases). The germline gives CDR1 WSHSY, CDR2 SAAADI. Trimming left V 5 bases short and J 0 bases short, with 14 bases between. This CDR3 is built from 16 residues.

The chain recombines TRBV19 with TRBJ1-1; TRBD1 might be the D (5 bases). The CDR3 is made up of 15 amino acids. Germline-derived CDR1 and CDR2 are LNHDA and SQIVND (reference sequence). V was clipped by 9 bases and J by 0 bases, with 17 bases between them. The CDR3 nucleotides are TGTGCCAGCCGTAAGGGGAGGTCGATGAACACTGAAGCTTTCTTT. This gives the protein CASRKGRSMNTEAFF.

The V call is TRBV18, the J call TRBJ1-2; the match to TRBD1 covers 8 bases. Germline values: CDR1 KGHSH, CDR2 LQKENI. The ends lost 3 bases at V and 6 bases at J; junction bases unmatched: 3. The CDR3 consists of 13 residues. CDR3 region: CASSPNRGNGYTF. As DNA, the CDR3 is TGTGCCAGCTCACCGAACAGGGGGAATGGCTACACCTTC. Variable domain in full (rest from reference TRBV18 and TRBJ1-2): NAGVMQNPRHLVRRRGQEARLRCSPMKGHSHVYWYRQLPEEGLKFMVYLQKENIIDESGMPKERFSAEFPKEGPSILRIQQVVRGDSAAYFCASSPNRGNGYTFGSGTRLTVV.

The J gene is TRBJ1-2, the V gene TRBV28, with 11 bases matching TRBD1. Germline CDR1 is MDHEN and CDR2 is SYDVKM. This CDR3 has 14 residues. J lost 7 bases, V lost 9 bases, and 10 bases had no gene match. The CDR3 region is CASSAPGQGVGYTF. The CDR3 DNA reads TGTGCCAGTAGCGCTCCGGGACAGGGGGTTGGCTACACCTTC.

This rearrangement joins TRBV7-2 to TRBJ1-1; D is ambiguous. CDR3 length equals 13 residues. Trimming stripped 1 base from V and 10 bases from J, with 13 bases between. Germline CDR1 and CDR2: SGHTA and FQGNSA. CDR3 in amino acids: CASSLVLGIGAFF. CDR3 bases: TGTGCCAGCAGCTTAGTATTGGGAATCGGAGCTTTCTTT.

This rearrangement joins TRBV3-1 (or the pseudogene TRBV3-2) to TRBJ1-2; D is uncertain. This CDR3 is 14 amino acids long. The ends were cut back, 1 base at V and 7 bases at J, with 13 bases in the middle. The germline CDR1 and CDR2 sequences are LGHDT and YNNKEL (reference sequence). CDR3 DNA sequence: TGTGCCAGCAGCCAAGCGAGGGATGTGGGTGGCTACACCTTC. This encodes CASSQARDVGGYTF.

This sequence joins TRBV5-4 and TRBJ2-2; D is unclear. Germline V gene data show CDR1 as SGHNT and CDR2 as YYREEE (reference sequence). The CDR3 is made up of 14 amino acids. Trimming left V 0 bases short and J 2 bases short, with 5 bases between. DNA of the CDR3: TGTGCCAGCAGCTTGGTCCCCAACACCGGGGAGCTGTTTTTT. It encodes CASSLVPNTGELFF.

The CDR3 region is CASRDTGFGGYTF. The CDR3 nucleotides read TGTGCCAGCAGGGATACAGGGTTCGGCGGCTACACCTTC. This sequence joins TRBV27 and TRBJ1-2, with a tentative D call TRBD1 (6 bases). V was clipped by 6 bases and J by 8 bases, with 16 bases between them. The CDR3 is 13 residues long. Germline lookup yields CDR1 MNHEY and CDR2 SMNVEV (reference sequence).

The chain has TRBV15 and TRBJ1-4; D remains ambiguous. The CDR3 is 15 residues long. Germline lookup yields CDR1 LNHNV and CDR2 YYDKDF (reference sequence). The V end was cut by 0 bases, the J end by 4 bases, with 9 bases between. The CDR3 nucleotides are TGTGCCACCAGCAGAGATGGCCAGTTTAATGAAAAACTGTTTTTT. Protein sequence: CATSRDGQFNEKLFF.